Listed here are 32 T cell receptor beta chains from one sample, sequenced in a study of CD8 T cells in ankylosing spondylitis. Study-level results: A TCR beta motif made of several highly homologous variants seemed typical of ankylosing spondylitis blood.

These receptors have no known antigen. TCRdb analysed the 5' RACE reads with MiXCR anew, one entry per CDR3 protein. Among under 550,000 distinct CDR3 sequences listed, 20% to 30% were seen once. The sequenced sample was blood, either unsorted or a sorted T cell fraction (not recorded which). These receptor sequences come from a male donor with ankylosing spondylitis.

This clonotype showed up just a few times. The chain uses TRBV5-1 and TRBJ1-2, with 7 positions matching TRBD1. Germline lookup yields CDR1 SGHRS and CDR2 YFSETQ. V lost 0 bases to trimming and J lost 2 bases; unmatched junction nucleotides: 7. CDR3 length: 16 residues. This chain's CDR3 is CASSLDTRGQNYGYTF. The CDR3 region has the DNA TGCGCCAGCAGCTTGGATACGAGGGGGCAAAACTATGGCTACACCTTC.

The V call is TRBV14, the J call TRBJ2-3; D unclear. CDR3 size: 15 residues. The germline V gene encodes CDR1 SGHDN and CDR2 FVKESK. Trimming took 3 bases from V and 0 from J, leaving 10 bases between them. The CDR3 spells CASSQGQSSTDTQYF. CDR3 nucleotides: TGTGCCAGCAGCCAGGGTCAGTCTAGCACAGATACGCAGTATTTT.

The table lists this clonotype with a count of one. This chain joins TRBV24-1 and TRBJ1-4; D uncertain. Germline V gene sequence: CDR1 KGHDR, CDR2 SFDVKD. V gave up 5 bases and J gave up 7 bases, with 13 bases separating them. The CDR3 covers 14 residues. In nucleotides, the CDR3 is TGTGCCACCAGTGGCACACCCAGTCCTGAAAAACTGTTTTTT. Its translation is CATSGTPSPEKLFF.

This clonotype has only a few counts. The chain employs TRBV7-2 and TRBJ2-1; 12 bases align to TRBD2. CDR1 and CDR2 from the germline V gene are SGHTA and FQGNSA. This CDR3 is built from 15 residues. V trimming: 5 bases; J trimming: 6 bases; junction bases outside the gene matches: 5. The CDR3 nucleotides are TGTGCCAGCAGCCCCTTGGGACTAGCGGGCAATGAGCAGTTCTTC. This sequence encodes CASSPLGLAGNEQFF.

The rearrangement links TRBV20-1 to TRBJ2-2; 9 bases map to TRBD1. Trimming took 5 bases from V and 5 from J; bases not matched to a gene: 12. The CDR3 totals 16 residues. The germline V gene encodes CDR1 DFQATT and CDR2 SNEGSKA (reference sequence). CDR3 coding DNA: TGCAGTGCTCCCGGACAGGGGAACTCGGGGACCGGGGAGCTGTTTTTT. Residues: CSAPGQGNSGTGELFF.

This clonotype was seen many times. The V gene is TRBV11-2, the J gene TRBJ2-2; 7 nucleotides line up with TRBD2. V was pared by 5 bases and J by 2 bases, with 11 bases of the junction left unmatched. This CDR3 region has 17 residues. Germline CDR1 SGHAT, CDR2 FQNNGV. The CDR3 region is CASSLAGQRGNTGELFF. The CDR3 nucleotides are TGTGCCAGCAGCCTCGCCGGCCAGCGGGGCAACACCGGGGAGCTGTTTTTT.

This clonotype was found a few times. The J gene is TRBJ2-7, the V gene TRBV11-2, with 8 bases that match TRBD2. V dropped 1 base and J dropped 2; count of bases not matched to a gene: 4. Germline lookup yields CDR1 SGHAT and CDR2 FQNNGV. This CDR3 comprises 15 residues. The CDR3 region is CASSLGAGGAYEQYF. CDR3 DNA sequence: TGTGCCAGCAGCTTAGGTGCGGGAGGTGCCTACGAGCAGTACTTC.

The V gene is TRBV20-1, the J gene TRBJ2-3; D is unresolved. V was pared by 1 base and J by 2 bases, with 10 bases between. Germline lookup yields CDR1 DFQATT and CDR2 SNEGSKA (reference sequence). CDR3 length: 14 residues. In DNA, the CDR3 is TGCAGTGCTAGAGCCCCAAGATACACAGATACGCAGTATTTT. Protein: CSARAPRYTDTQYF.

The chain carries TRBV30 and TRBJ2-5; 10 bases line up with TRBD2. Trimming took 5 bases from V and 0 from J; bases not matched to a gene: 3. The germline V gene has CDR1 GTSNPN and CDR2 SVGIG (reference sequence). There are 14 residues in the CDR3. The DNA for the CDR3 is TGTGCCTGGGGAGCGGGAGGGAACCAAGAGACCCAGTACTTC. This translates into CAWGAGGNQETQYF.

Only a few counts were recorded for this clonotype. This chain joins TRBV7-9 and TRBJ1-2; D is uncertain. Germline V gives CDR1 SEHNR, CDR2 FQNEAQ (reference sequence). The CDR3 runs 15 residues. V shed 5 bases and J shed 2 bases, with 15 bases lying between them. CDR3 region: CASSPSIRVNYGYTF. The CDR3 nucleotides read TGTGCCAGCAGCCCTTCGATAAGGGTGAACTATGGCTACACCTTC.

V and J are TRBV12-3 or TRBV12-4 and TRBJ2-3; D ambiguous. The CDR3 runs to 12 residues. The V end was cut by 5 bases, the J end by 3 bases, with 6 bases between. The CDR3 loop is CASSLITDTQYF. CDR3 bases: TGTGCCAGCAGTCTGATTACAGATACGCAGTATTTT.

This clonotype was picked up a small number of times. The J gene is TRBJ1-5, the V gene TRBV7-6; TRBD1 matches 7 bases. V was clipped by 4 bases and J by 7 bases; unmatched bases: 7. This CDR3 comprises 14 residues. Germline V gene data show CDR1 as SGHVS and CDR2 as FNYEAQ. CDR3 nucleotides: TGTGCCAGCAGCTACGGGGAGGGGGCACAGCCCCAGCATTTT. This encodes CASSYGEGAQPQHF.

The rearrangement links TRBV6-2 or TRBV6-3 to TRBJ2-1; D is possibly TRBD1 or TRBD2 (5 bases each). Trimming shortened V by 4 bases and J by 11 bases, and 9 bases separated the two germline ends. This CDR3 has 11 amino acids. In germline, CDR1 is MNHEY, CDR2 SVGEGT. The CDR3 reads CASSSTGQQFF. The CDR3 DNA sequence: TGTGCCAGCAGTTCAACGGGACAGCAGTTCTTC.

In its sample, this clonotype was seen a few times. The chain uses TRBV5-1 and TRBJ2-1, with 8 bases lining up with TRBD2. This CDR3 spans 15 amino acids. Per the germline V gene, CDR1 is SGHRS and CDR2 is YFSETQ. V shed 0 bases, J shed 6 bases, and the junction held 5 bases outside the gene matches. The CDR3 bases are TGCGCCAGCAGCTTGGGGCTAGCGGGTATCAATGAGCAGTTCTTC. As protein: CASSLGLAGINEQFF.

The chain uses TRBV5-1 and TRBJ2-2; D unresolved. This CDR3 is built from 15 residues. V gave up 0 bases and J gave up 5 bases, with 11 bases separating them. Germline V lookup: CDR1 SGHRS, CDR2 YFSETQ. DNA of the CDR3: TGCGCCAGCAGCTTGGCCGTGGCGTGGACCGGGGAGCTGTTTTTT. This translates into CASSLAVAWTGELFF.

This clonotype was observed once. This CDR3 is CASSQVRGAEEKLFF. The CDR3 coding sequence is TGCGCCAGCAGCCAAGTTCGGGGGGCAGAAGAAAAACTGTTTTTT. The gene calls are TRBV4-1 and TRBJ1-4, with D perhaps matching TRBD1 (6 bases). The V end was cut by 1 base, the J end by 8 bases, with 14 bases between. The CDR3 spans 15 residues. CDR1 and CDR2 (germline): MGHRA, YSYEKL.

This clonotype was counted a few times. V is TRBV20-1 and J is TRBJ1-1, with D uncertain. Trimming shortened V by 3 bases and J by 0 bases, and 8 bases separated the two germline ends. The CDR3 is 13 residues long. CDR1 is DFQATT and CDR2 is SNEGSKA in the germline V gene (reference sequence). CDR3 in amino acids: CSASEQLNTEAFF. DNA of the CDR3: TGCAGTGCTAGCGAACAATTGAACACTGAAGCTTTCTTT.

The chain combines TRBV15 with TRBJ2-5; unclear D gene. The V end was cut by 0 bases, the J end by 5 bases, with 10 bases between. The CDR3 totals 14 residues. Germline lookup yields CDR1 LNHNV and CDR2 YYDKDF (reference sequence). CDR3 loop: CATSRDFYTETQYF. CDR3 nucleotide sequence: TGTGCCACCAGCAGAGATTTTTATACGGAGACCCAGTACTTC.

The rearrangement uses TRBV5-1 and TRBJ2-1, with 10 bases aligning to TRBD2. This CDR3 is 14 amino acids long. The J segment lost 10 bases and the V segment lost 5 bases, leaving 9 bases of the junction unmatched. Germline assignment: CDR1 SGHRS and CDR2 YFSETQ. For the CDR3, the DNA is TGCGCCAGCAGTTCAGAGATTAGCGGGAGGGAGCAGTTCTTC. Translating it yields CASSSEISGREQFF.

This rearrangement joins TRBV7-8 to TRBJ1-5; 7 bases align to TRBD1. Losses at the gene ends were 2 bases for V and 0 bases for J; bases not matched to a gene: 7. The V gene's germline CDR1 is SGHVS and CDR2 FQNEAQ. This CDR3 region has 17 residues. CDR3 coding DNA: TGTGCCAGCAGCTTAAACAGGGGCCTTCCTAGCAATCAGCCCCAGCATTTT. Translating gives CASSLNRGLPSNQPQHF.

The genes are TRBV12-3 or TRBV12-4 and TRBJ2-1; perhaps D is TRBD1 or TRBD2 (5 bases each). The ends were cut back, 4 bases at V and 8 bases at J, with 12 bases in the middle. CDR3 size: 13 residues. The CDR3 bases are TGTGCCAGCAGTTCCATTCAGGGAGATGAGCAGTTCTTC. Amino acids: CASSSIQGDEQFF.

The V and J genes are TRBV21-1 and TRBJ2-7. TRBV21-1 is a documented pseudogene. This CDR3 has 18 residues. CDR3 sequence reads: CASSIRGLPETVTYEQYV. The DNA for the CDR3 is TGTGCCAGCAGCATAAGAGGGTTGCCGGAAACTGTTACCTACGAGCAGTACGTC.

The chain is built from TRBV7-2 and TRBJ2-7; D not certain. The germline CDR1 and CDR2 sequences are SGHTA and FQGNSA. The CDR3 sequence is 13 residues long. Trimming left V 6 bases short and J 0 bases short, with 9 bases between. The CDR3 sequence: CASSYSLSYEQYF. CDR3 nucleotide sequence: TGTGCCAGCAGTTACTCTCTCTCCTACGAGCAGTACTTC.

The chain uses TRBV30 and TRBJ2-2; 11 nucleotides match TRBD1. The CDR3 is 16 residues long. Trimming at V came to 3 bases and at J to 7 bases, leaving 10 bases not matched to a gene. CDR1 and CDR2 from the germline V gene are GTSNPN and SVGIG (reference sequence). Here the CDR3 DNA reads TGTGCCTGGAGGGCACCGGGACAGGGGGTTATCGGGGAGCTGTTTTTT. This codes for CAWRAPGQGVIGELFF.

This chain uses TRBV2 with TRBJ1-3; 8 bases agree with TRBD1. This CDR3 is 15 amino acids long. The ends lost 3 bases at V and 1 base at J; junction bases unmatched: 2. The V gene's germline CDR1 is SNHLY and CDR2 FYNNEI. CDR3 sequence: CASSEGQASGNTIYF. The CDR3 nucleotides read TGTGCCAGCAGTGAGGGACAGGCGTCTGGAAACACCATATATTTT. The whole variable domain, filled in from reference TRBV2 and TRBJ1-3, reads EPEVTQTPSHQVTQMGQEVILRCVPISNHLYFYWYRQILGQKVEFLVSFYNNEISEKSEIFDDQFSVERPDGSNFTLKIRSTKLEDSAMYFCASSEGQASGNTIYFGEGSWLTVV.

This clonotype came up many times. Here the CDR3 DNA reads TGCGCCAGCAGGATAGCGGAGACCCCCCTCGAGCAGTACTTC. Translation gives CASRIAETPLEQYF. The chain recombines TRBV10-2 with TRBJ2-7; possibly TRBD2 for D (6 bases). CDR3 size: 14 residues. Trimming stripped 6 bases from V and 6 bases from J, with 18 bases between. Germline CDR1 is WSHSY and CDR2 is SAAADI.

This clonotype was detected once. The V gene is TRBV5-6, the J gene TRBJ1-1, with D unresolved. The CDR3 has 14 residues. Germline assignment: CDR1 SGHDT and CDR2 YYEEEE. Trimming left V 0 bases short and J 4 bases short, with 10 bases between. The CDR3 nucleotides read TGTGCCAGCAGCTTGGACCGGACCAGCACTGAAGCTTTCTTT. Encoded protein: CASSLDRTSTEAFF.

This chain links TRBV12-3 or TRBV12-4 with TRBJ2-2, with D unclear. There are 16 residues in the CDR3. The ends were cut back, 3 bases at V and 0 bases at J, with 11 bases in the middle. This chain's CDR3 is CASSFGTPANTGELFF. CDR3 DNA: TGTGCCAGCAGTTTTGGCACACCAGCGAACACCGGGGAGCTGTTTTTT.

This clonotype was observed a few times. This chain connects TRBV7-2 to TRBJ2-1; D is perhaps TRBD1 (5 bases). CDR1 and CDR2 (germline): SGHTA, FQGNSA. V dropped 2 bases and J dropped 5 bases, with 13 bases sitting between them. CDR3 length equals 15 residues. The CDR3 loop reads CASSLRTGDHNEQFF. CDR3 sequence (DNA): TGTGCCAGCAGCTTACGAACAGGTGACCACAATGAGCAGTTCTTC.

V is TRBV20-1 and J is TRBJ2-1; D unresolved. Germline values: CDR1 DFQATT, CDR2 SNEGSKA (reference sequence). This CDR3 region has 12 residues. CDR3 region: CSIKSSYNEQFF. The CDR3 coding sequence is TGCAGCATCAAGAGCTCCTACAATGAGCAGTTCTTC.

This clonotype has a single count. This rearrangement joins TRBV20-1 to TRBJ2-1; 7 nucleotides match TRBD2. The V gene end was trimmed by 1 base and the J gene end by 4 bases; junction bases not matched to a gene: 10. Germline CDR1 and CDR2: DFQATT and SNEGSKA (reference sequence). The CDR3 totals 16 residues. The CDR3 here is CSARGPASGPYNEQFF. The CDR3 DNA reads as TGCAGTGCTAGAGGCCCTGCTAGCGGACCTTACAATGAGCAGTTCTTC.

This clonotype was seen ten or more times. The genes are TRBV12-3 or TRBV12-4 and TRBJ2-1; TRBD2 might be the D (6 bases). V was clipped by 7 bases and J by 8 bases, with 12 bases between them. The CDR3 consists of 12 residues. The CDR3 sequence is CASTPWGDEQFF. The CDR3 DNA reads TGTGCCAGCACCCCCTGGGGGGATGAGCAGTTCTTC.